One sample yielded the 24 T cell receptor beta chains listed below, sequenced in a study of OX40 agonist ivuxolimab in advanced cancers. The table came from immunoSEQ multiplex PCR; TCRdb's copy has only in-frame clones and leaves some out. The data hold 75,000 to 100,000 clones, with approximately 84% observed a single time. The sequences come from CD4+ or CD8+ T cells sorted from blood, collected in a trial of the OX40 agonist ivuxolimab. The receptors derive from an adult with an advanced solid tumor such as melanoma, head and neck, liver or kidney cancer.

This clone has only a few counts. CDR3 in amino acids: CASSSRLGNQPQHF. CDR3 DNA sequence: TGTGCCAGCAGTTCCCGGCTGGGCAATCAGCCCCAGCATTTT. V usage is TRBV6-5 and J usage is TRBJ1-5; D is unresolved. V lost 4 bases, J lost 2 bases, and 9 bases lay in between. Germline V gene lookup returns CDR1 MNHEY and CDR2 SVGAGI. The CDR3 length is 14 residues.

As regards this clone: The junction and the germline gene differ at one end; a read error may be behind it. The sample has other DNA sequences that encode this CDR3 too. V gene TRBV5-1 combines with J gene TRBJ2-7, with D perhaps given as TRBD1 or TRBD2 (5 bases each). The CDR3 is 13 residues long. Germline V gene sequence: CDR1 SGHRS, CDR2 YFSETQ. The CDR3 protein is CATPLTGTGTLLF. The CDR3 nucleotides are TGCGCAACTCCCCTGACCGGGACGGGTACGCTTCTTTTC.

This clone was detected a few times. The chain employs TRBV29-1 and TRBJ1-3; D unclear. V lost 8 bases and J lost 8, with 13 bases in between. Germline-derived CDR1 and CDR2 are SQVTM and ANQGSEA. This CDR3 region has 11 residues. The CDR3 sequence is CSSEPRDTIYF. The CDR3 bases are TGCAGCTCGGAACCTCGGGACACCATATATTTT.

The chain is built from TRBV6-6 and TRBJ2-7, with 8 bases identical to TRBD2. This CDR3 contains 15 residues. V trimming: 6 bases; J trimming: 4 bases; junction bases outside the gene matches: 11. The germline CDR1 and CDR2 sequences are MNHNY and SVGAGI (reference sequence). Here the CDR3 reads CASSKGSSGSYEQYF. The CDR3 DNA follows: TGTGCCAGCAGCAAGGGGTCTAGCGGGTCGTACGAGCAGTACTTC.

The rearrangement links TRBV5-5 to TRBJ2-6, with D unresolved. The germline V gene has CDR1 SGHKS and CDR2 YYEKEE (reference sequence). The CDR3 runs 14 residues. Trimming stripped 5 bases from V and 4 bases from J, with 10 bases between. CDR3 in amino acids: CASSISGGANVLTF. CDR3 sequence (DNA): TGTGCCAGCAGTATCTCCGGCGGGGCCAACGTCCTGACTTTC.

This chain uses TRBV6-5 with TRBJ2-2, with TRBD1 matching 8 bases. Germline V gives CDR1 MNHEY, CDR2 SVGAGI. The CDR3 is 15 amino acids. V was clipped by 5 bases and J by 4 bases; unmatched bases: 6. The CDR3 DNA is TGTGCCAGCAGTCTGGGTCAGGGGGCCACCGGGGAGCTGTTTTTT. This codes for CASSLGQGATGELFF.

The table lists this clone with a count of one. The chain is built from TRBV5-1 and TRBJ1-2, with 7 bases fitting TRBD1. The ends lost 4 bases at V and 6 bases at J; junction bases unmatched: 12. The CDR3 sequence is 15 residues long. Germline V gives CDR1 SGHRS, CDR2 YFSETQ. CDR3 in amino acids: CASSPYGDRADGYTF. The CDR3 region has the DNA TGCGCCAGCAGCCCGTACGGTGACAGGGCCGATGGCTACACCTTC.

The chain carries TRBV15 and TRBJ1-2; D remains unclear. The germline gives CDR1 LNHNV, CDR2 YYDKDF (reference sequence). V lost 3 bases and J 3 bases, leaving 11 bases between the germline ends. This CDR3 has 14 residues. CDR3 sequence: CATSSGGGYYGYTF. CDR3 nucleotide sequence: TGTGCCACCAGCAGCGGCGGAGGATACTATGGCTACACCTTC. The whole variable domain, remainder taken from reference TRBV15 and TRBJ1-2, is DAMVIQNPRYQVTQFGKPVTLSCSQTLNHNVMYWYQQKSSQAPKLLFHYYDKDFNNEADTPDNFQSRRPNTSFCFLDIRSPGLGDTAMYLCATSSGGGYYGYTFGSGTRLTVV.

The chain employs TRBV2 and TRBJ2-5; 9 nucleotides line up with TRBD1. Germline CDR1 is SNHLY and CDR2 is FYNNEI. This CDR3 region has 13 residues. V was pared by 8 bases and J by 5 bases, with 6 bases of the junction left unmatched. The CDR3 DNA reads TGTGCCAGCCGGGACAGGGTTTTGGAGACCCAGTACTTC. Encoded protein: CASRDRVLETQYF.

CDR3 sequence reads: CASSGTGENSPLHF. The CDR3 bases are TGTGCCAGCAGCGGGACAGGGGAGAATTCACCCCTCCACTTT. This chain joins TRBV27 and TRBJ1-6; 10 bases fit TRBD1. From germline, CDR1 is MNHEY and CDR2 SMNVEV (reference sequence). This CDR3 region has 14 residues. Trimming cost V 6 bases and J 7 bases; bases outside gene matches: 3.

This chain connects TRBV19 to TRBJ2-7; 10 positions agree with TRBD2. V shed 3 bases and J 5 bases; nucleotides not matched to a gene: 10. The CDR3 has 16 amino acids. From germline, CDR1 is LNHDA and CDR2 SQIVND (reference sequence). In nucleotides, the CDR3 is TGTGCCAGTAGTATCCTCGGACTAGCGGATTTGAACGAGCAGTACTTC. Translation gives CASSILGLADLNEQYF.

The rearrangement joins TRBV29-1 to TRBJ2-3; 7 bases fit TRBD2. This CDR3 spans 15 amino acids. Germline CDR1 reads SQVTM; CDR2 reads ANQGSEA. The V segment lost 4 bases and the J segment 1 base; nucleotides outside the gene matches: 8. CDR3 nucleotides: TGCAGCGTTGGCCCGGAGGGACTACGCACAGATACGCAGTATTTT. This translates into CSVGPEGLRTDTQYF.

This clone showed up just a few times. The rearrangement joins TRBV19 to TRBJ2-2; possible D gene TRBD2, 6 bases. Per the germline V gene, CDR1 is LNHDA and CDR2 is SQIVND (reference sequence). V dropped 6 bases and J dropped 5 bases, with 13 bases sitting between them. The CDR3 length is 14 residues. The DNA for the CDR3 is TGTGCCAGTAGCCAGGAGGGAATTACCGGGGAGCTGTTTTTT. This translates into CASSQEGITGELFF.

This chain connects TRBV7-2 to TRBJ2-3; the D is unclear. The CDR3 runs to 13 residues. V lost 1 base and J lost 2, with 4 bases in between. The germline CDR1 and CDR2 sequences are SGHTA and FQGNSA. The CDR3 sequence: CASSLVFTDTQYF. CDR3 DNA sequence: TGTGCCAGCAGCTTAGTATTCACAGATACGCAGTATTTT.

CDR3 bases: TGTGCCAGCAGCCCTTATATAGCAGATACGCAGTATTTT. It is translated as CASSPYIADTQYF. V is TRBV7-6 and J is TRBJ2-3; D gene uncertain. CDR1 and CDR2 (germline): SGHVS, FNYEAQ. Deletions cut 5 bases from V and 4 bases from J, with 10 bases between. This CDR3 has 13 amino acids. Combining the CDR3 with reference TRBV7-6 and TRBJ2-3 gives the whole variable domain GAGVSQSPRYKVTKRGQDVALRCDPISGHVSLYWYRQALGQGPEFLTYFNYEAQQDKSGLPNDRFSAERPEGSISTLTIQRTEQRDSAMYRCASSPYIADTQYFGPGTRLTVL.

The genes are TRBV7-9 and TRBJ2-3; D gene uncertain. The CDR3 is made up of 14 amino acids. Germline lookup yields CDR1 SEHNR and CDR2 FQNEAQ (reference sequence). Trimming cost V 4 bases and J 2 bases, with 10 bases left between them. CDR3 residues: CASSSPLSTDTQYF. CDR3 nucleotide sequence: TGTGCCAGCAGCTCTCCCCTTTCCACAGATACGCAGTATTTT.

J is TRBJ2-7 and V is TRBV6-6, with 7 bases identical to TRBD1. Per the germline V gene, CDR1 is MNHNY and CDR2 is SVGAGI (reference sequence). The CDR3 has 15 amino acids. V dropped 3 bases and J dropped 4; count of bases not matched to a gene: 9. Written as DNA, the CDR3 is TGTGCCAGCAGTTATCTAGGGCAGGGGGAGTACGAGCAGTACTTC. Amino acid sequence: CASSYLGQGEYEQYF.

The rearrangement joins TRBV27 to TRBJ2-7, with D unresolved. This CDR3 has 12 amino acids. The germline V gene has CDR1 MNHEY and CDR2 SMNVEV (reference sequence). V gave up 4 bases and J gave up 7 bases, with 11 bases separating them. The CDR3 spells CASSSIGREQYF. CDR3 DNA: TGTGCCAGCAGTTCAATTGGGCGAGAGCAGTACTTC.

The chain couples TRBV7-9 to TRBJ2-3; the match to TRBD2 covers 11 bases. This CDR3 region has 16 residues. The junction had 8 bases not matched to a gene; V was cut back by 5 bases and J by 4 bases. Per the germline V gene, CDR1 is SEHNR and CDR2 is FQNEAQ (reference sequence). The CDR3 spells CASSAKLAGAADTQYF. The CDR3 region has the DNA TGTGCCAGCAGCGCCAAACTAGCGGGAGCGGCAGATACGCAGTATTTT.

In this sample, this clone turned up a few times. This chain connects TRBV4-2 to TRBJ1-2; D call uncertain. This CDR3 contains 16 residues. Germline values: CDR1 LGHNA, CDR2 YNFKEQ. Trimming took off 0 bases at V and 6 bases at J, with 17 bases between the two ends. For the CDR3, the DNA is TGTGCCAGCAGCCAAGATCTGACGACGAACTACGATGGCTACACCTTC. Encoded protein: CASSQDLTTNYDGYTF.

Concerning this clone: The same CDR3 is also encoded by other DNA sequences in this sample. The chain recombines TRBV5-1 with TRBJ1-3; D remains unclear. The CDR3 runs 14 residues. The V and J ends lost 4 bases and 4 bases respectively, with 12 bases between them. Per the germline V gene, CDR1 is SGHRS and CDR2 is YFSETQ. CDR3 amino acids: CASSPGSSGNTIYF. DNA for the CDR3: TGCGCCAGCAGCCCGGGCAGCTCGGGAAACACCATATATTTT.

The V gene is TRBV7-8, the J gene TRBJ2-7; unclear D gene. CDR1 and CDR2 (germline): SGHVS, FQNEAQ. CDR3 length: 14 amino acids. V lost 5 bases and J 5 bases, leaving 16 bases between the germline ends. The chain's CDR3 is CASSPMGSGNEQYF. Here the CDR3 DNA reads TGTGCCAGCAGCCCAATGGGGTCGGGCAACGAGCAGTACTTC.

V gene TRBV5-6 combines with J gene TRBJ2-7, with D possibly being TRBD1 or TRBD2 (5 bases each). Trimming cost V 0 bases and J 0 bases, with 7 bases left between them. In germline, CDR1 is SGHDT, CDR2 YYEEEE. The CDR3 covers 14 residues. DNA for the CDR3: TGTGCCAGCAGCTTGGGGGGGAGCTCCTACGAGCAGTACTTC. This encodes CASSLGGSSYEQYF.

The gene calls are TRBV18 and TRBJ1-1; D is ambiguous. Trimming cost V 0 bases and J 0 bases, with 5 bases left between them. Germline values: CDR1 KGHSH, CDR2 LQKENI. CDR3 length equals 14 residues. The CDR3 loop reads CASSPPYLNTEAFF. In DNA, the CDR3 is TGTGCCAGCTCACCACCTTATTTGAACACTGAAGCTTTCTTT.